This is a list of T cell receptor beta chains from one sample in a study of T cell responses to AZD1222 COVID-19 vaccine. The method was immunoSEQ multiplex PCR; TCRdb's version includes in-frame clones alone and lacks a portion of them. This table holds roughly 200,000 clones, roughly 94% found once. This material consisted of peripheral blood, taken 28 days after the second dose of the MenACWY control vaccine. The source is an adult who received the MenACWY meningococcal vaccine as a control. CDR3s include the opening cysteine and the closing phenylalanine or tryptophan.

CASSRLQGNTEAFF	TRBV19	TRBJ1-1
CASRSGSPTDTQYF	TRBV5-4	TRBJ2-3
CASSRRAAGELFF	TRBV19	TRBJ2-2
CAWSVQGTEKQETQYF	TRBV30	TRBJ2-5
CASSFAGQLTDTQYF	TRBV28	TRBJ2-3
CASSSFEDPSNTGELFF	TRBV7-9	TRBJ2-2
CASIPDGGVADTQYF	TRBV21-1	TRBJ2-3
CASSPLGFPGELFF	TRBV7-9	TRBJ2-2
CASSFRQTSGSSYNEQFF	TRBV27	TRBJ2-1
CASAGTLTREQYF	TRBV28	TRBJ2-7
CASSPGAQGMQYF	TRBV18	TRBJ2-3
CASSPYRGGDEKLFF	TRBV18	TRBJ1-4
CASSPHGSNGRLNEQFF	TRBV7-2	TRBJ2-1
CASSWPGAFGGNEQFF	TRBV5-1	TRBJ2-1
CASSQDRGRGYGYTF	TRBV4-3	TRBJ1-2
CASSYVRGNYGYTF	TRBV6-6	TRBJ1-2
CASSPPRETQYF	TRBV7-9	TRBJ2-5
CASSLQFQERNTEAFF	TRBV27	TRBJ1-1
CATSETGQKNTEAFF	TRBV24-1	TRBJ1-1
CAISEFLVVSRGLNNEQFF	TRBV10-3	TRBJ2-1
CASSPNTAWRDEQFF	TRBV18	TRBJ2-1
CASSPQPTGASNYGYTF	TRBV5-1	TRBJ1-2
CASSFRGSNYGYTF	TRBV5-6	TRBJ1-2
CASSYIYEQYF	TRBV28	TRBJ2-7
CASSLGGARFYNEQFF	TRBV5-1	TRBJ2-1
CASSLHQGSHEQYF	TRBV11-2	TRBJ2-7
CASSRDSFQETQYF	TRBV7-9	TRBJ2-5
CASSEGQDSPLHF	TRBV5-4	TRBJ1-6
CASSQEGVSEDTQYF	TRBV4-2	TRBJ2-3
CASSDNRGNYGYTF	TRBV9	TRBJ1-2
CASSLDGTNYGYTF	TRBV5-1	TRBJ1-2
CASSQEADYYEQYF	TRBV4-2	TRBJ2-7
CASSLGGGNSYEQYF	TRBV13	TRBJ2-7
CASRADRGPYGYTF	TRBV27	TRBJ1-2
CASSENLNQPQHF	TRBV10-2	TRBJ1-5
CASSGQWGNNQPQHF	TRBV2	TRBJ1-5
CAVRGWGNTEAFF	TRBV7-9	TRBJ1-1
CASSHPGYGEQYF	TRBV4-1	TRBJ2-7
CASGTGGSNQPQHF	TRBV19	TRBJ1-5
CASSKGYSNQPQHF	TRBV21-1	TRBJ1-5
CASRPTQGWNTEAFF	TRBV27	TRBJ1-1